Shown below are 24 T cell receptor beta chains from a single sample sequenced in a study of cytomegalovirus exposure and HLA in healthy donors. Researchers ran the PCR with 60 Vbeta and 13 Jbeta primers. Generated by immunoSEQ multiplex PCR, the TCRdb table keeps only in-frame clones and is missing some. The ten most abundant clones cover 2% to 2.5% of a sample with about 160,000 clones. Sequencing used PBMCs. These receptors were collected from a man aged 25-40 years in good health and CMV-seronegative.

V gene TRBV2 combines with J gene TRBJ2-7, with D perhaps matching TRBD2 (5 bases). This CDR3 has 14 amino acids. V was clipped by 0 bases and J by 1 base, with 7 bases between them. Looked up from germline, CDR1 is SNHLY and CDR2 is FYNNEI. The CDR3 DNA reads as TGTGCCAGCAGTGAAGCGGGAGTATCCTACGAGCAGTACTTC. This sequence encodes CASSEAGVSYEQYF. The whole variable domain, remainder taken from reference TRBV2 and TRBJ2-7, is EPEVTQTPSHQVTQMGQEVILRCVPISNHLYFYWYRQILGQKVEFLVSFYNNEISEKSEIFDDQFSVERPDGSNFTLKIRSTKLEDSAMYFCASSEAGVSYEQYFGPGTRLTVT.

The chain is built from TRBV11-3 and TRBJ2-1; TRBD2 might be the D (6 bases). V lost 1 base and J lost 6, with 10 bases in between. Per germline, CDR1 SGHNT and CDR2 YENEEA. This CDR3 is 14 amino acids long. Here the CDR3 reads CASSLVALANEQFF. CDR3 bases: TGTGCCAGCAGCTTAGTAGCACTAGCCAATGAGCAGTTCTTC.

The chain has TRBV29-1 and TRBJ2-1; D unclear. Germline CDR1 and CDR2: SQVTM and ANQGSEA. Trimming took 7 bases from V and 4 from J, leaving 8 bases between them. The CDR3 length is 11 residues. CDR3 sequence: CSADFYNEQFF. CDR3 DNA sequence: TGCAGCGCTGACTTTTACAATGAGCAGTTCTTC.

V is TRBV7-8 and J is TRBJ2-1, with D possibly being TRBD1 (6 bases). Trimming cost V 2 bases and J 8 bases, with 19 bases left between them. The germline gives CDR1 SGHVS, CDR2 FQNEAQ. This CDR3 comprises 16 residues. CDR3 loop: CASSLKSGDPNDEQFF. CDR3 coding DNA: TGTGCCAGCAGCTTAAAGTCAGGGGACCCTAATGATGAGCAGTTCTTC.

The rearrangement links TRBV27 to TRBJ2-7; D is possibly TRBD2 (7 bases). This CDR3 spans 15 amino acids. Trimming cost V 2 bases and J 4 bases, with 15 bases left between them. Germline V gene lookup returns CDR1 MNHEY and CDR2 SMNVEV (reference sequence). CDR3 amino acids: CASSLSRGAGYEQYF. The DNA for the CDR3 is TGTGCCAGCAGTTTAAGCAGGGGAGCGGGATACGAGCAGTACTTC.

The chain links TRBV28 to TRBJ1-2; D is uncertain. This CDR3 is 11 amino acids long. Germline V lookup: CDR1 MDHEN, CDR2 SYDVKM. V was cut by 6 bases and J by 5 bases, with 7 bases left in between. This CDR3 reads CASSGGYGYTF. CDR3 sequence (DNA): TGTGCCAGCAGCGGTGGTTATGGCTACACCTTC.

Concerning this clone itself: The identical CDR3 is also encoded by other nucleotide sequences in the sample. This chain links TRBV27 with TRBJ1-5; D is perhaps TRBD1 (5 bases). Trimming cost V 5 bases and J 1 base, with 6 bases left between them. CDR1 is MNHEY and CDR2 is SMNVEV in the germline V gene (reference sequence). The CDR3 has 13 residues. The CDR3 region is CASSPGSNQPQHF. Written as DNA, the CDR3 is TGTGCCAGCAGTCCAGGGAGCAATCAGCCCCAGCATTTT.

The chain uses TRBV6-1 and TRBJ1-1; 7 bases are shared with TRBD1. J lost 0 bases, V lost 8 bases, and 9 bases had no gene match. The CDR3 is made up of 15 amino acids. Germline V gene sequence: CDR1 MNHNS, CDR2 SASEGT. For the CDR3, the DNA is TGTGCCAGCCCCATGCAGACAGGGATGAACACTGAAGCTTTCTTT. Its protein product is CASPMQTGMNTEAFF.

The V call is TRBV6-1, the J call TRBJ2-1, with 12 bases aligning to TRBD2. V shed 3 bases, J shed 7 bases, and the junction held 7 bases outside the gene matches. The CDR3 runs to 16 residues. The germline V gene encodes CDR1 MNHNS and CDR2 SASEGT. CDR3 DNA sequence: TGTGCCAGCAGTGACCCGGGACTAGCGGGTTCGAATGAGCAGTTCTTC. It translates to CASSDPGLAGSNEQFF.

Details on this clone: Other DNA sequences from this sample encode an identical CDR3 as well. The gene calls are TRBV6-5 and TRBJ1-1, with a tentative D call TRBD1 (6 bases). Germline V gene lookup returns CDR1 MNHEY and CDR2 SVGAGI. This CDR3 is built from 12 residues. V was clipped by 2 bases and J by 8 bases, with 9 bases between them. CDR3 residues: CASSYPGGEAFF. The DNA of the CDR3 is TGTGCCAGCAGTTACCCGGGGGGCGAAGCTTTCTTT.

This chain connects TRBV7-7 to TRBJ1-3, with no clear D. The CDR3 sequence is 17 residues long. The V gene's germline CDR1 is SSHAT and CDR2 FNYEAQ (reference sequence). The V end lost 5 bases, the J end lost 0 bases, and 17 bases lay between the germline ends. The CDR3 coding sequence is TGTGCCAGCAGCACCCTAGACGGGAAAAGCTCTGGAAACACCATATATTTT. Encoded protein: CASSTLDGKSSGNTIYF.

The CDR3, as DNA: TGTGCCAGCAGCTTCGGAGTAAGCCCATACAATGAGCAGTTCTTC. Protein sequence: CASSFGVSPYNEQFF. The chain carries TRBV5-4 and TRBJ2-1; D gene unclear. Trimming took off 2 bases at V and 4 bases at J, with 13 bases between the two ends. The CDR3 loop spans 15 amino acids. The V gene's germline CDR1 is SGHNT and CDR2 YYREEE (reference sequence).

The chain couples TRBV5-1 to TRBJ2-7; the match to TRBD1 covers 10 bases. Germline values: CDR1 SGHRS, CDR2 YFSETQ. Germline trimming cut 4 bases from V and 3 bases from J; bases unmatched to any gene: 7. There are 15 residues in the CDR3. CDR3 coding DNA: TGCGCCAGCAGCGCGGGACAGGGGTCGCTCTACGAGCAGTACTTC. Its protein is CASSAGQGSLYEQYF.

The CDR3 here is CASSDGTGAGNTIYF. The CDR3 DNA sequence: TGTGCCAGCAGTGACGGGACAGGGGCTGGAAACACCATATATTTT. The V gene is TRBV6-4, the J gene TRBJ1-3, with 10 nucleotides matching TRBD1. The CDR3 has 15 residues. The V gene end was trimmed by 2 bases and the J gene end by 2 bases; junction bases not matched to a gene: 0. Germline V gene data show CDR1 as MRHNA and CDR2 as SNTAGT.

The chain recombines TRBV5-1 with TRBJ2-1; 12 bases agree with TRBD2. V shed 6 bases, J shed 0 bases, and the junction held 10 bases outside the gene matches. Germline V lookup: CDR1 SGHRS, CDR2 YFSETQ. This CDR3 has 18 residues. In DNA form, the CDR3 reads TGCGCCAGCAAGATCGGACTAGCGGGGCGAAGCTCCTACAATGAGCAGTTCTTC. This codes for CASKIGLAGRSSYNEQFF.

The chain employs TRBV10-1 and TRBJ2-3, with TRBD2 as a possible D gene (6 bases). V dropped 0 bases and J dropped 6 bases, with 10 bases sitting between them. This CDR3 is built from 14 residues. The V gene's germline CDR1 is WNHNN and CDR2 SYGVQD (reference sequence). The DNA for the CDR3 is TGCGCCAGCAGTGAGTCGAGTGGGGGGGATACGCAGTATTTT. This gives the protein CASSESSGGDTQYF.

The V and J genes are TRBV7-2 and TRBJ2-7; D is ambiguous. This CDR3 is 16 amino acids long. CDR1 is SGHTA and CDR2 is FQGNSA in the germline V gene. The germline V and J ends were trimmed by 5 bases and 5 bases, with 22 bases remaining between them. CDR3 sequence: CASSPVVTRGDDEQYF. CDR3 DNA: TGTGCCAGCAGCCCCGTCGTTACCAGAGGAGACGACGAGCAGTACTTC. Full variable domain (outside the CDR3, taken from reference TRBV7-2 and TRBJ2-7): GAGVSQSPSNKVTEKGKDVELRCDPISGHTALYWYRQSLGQGLEFLIYFQGNSAPDKSGLPSDRFSAERTGGSVSTLTIQRTQQEDSAVYLCASSPVVTRGDDEQYFGPGTRLTVT.

The J gene is TRBJ1-5, the V gene TRBV27, with no clear D. CDR1 MNHEY and CDR2 SMNVEV come from the germline V gene (reference sequence). V was pared by 8 bases and J by 7 bases, with 21 bases between. This CDR3 is built from 15 residues. The CDR3 bases are TGTGCCAGCCCCCACACAAAACATATGTGGCAGCCCCAGCATTTT. Its protein product is CASPHTKHMWQPQHF.

The rearrangement joins TRBV19 to TRBJ1-2; D remains ambiguous. The ends were cut back, 2 bases at V and 4 bases at J, with 11 bases in the middle. This CDR3 has 14 residues. Germline CDR1 reads LNHDA; CDR2 reads SQIVND (reference sequence). CDR3 bases: TGTGCCAGTAGTATATCGGCGGCTCCCTATGGCTACACCTTC. It translates to CASSISAAPYGYTF.

V usage is TRBV11-2 and J usage is TRBJ2-7, with 11 bases fitting TRBD1. V trimming: 3 bases; J trimming: 7 bases; junction bases outside the gene matches: 5. There are 14 residues in the CDR3. CDR1 and CDR2 (germline): SGHAT, FQNNGV. CDR3 DNA: TGTGCCAGCAGCTTCGGACAGGGGGCGGAAGAGCAGTACTTC. Translating it yields CASSFGQGAEEQYF.

This chain links TRBV11-3 with TRBJ2-5; 10 bases map to TRBD1. The CDR3 sequence is 15 residues long. Germline V gives CDR1 SGHNT, CDR2 YENEEA. The J segment lost 5 bases and the V segment lost 5 bases, leaving 8 bases of the junction unmatched. The CDR3 loop is CASSQGQGVQETQYF. The CDR3 coding sequence is TGTGCCAGCAGCCAAGGACAGGGGGTTCAGGAGACCCAGTACTTC.

The chain carries TRBV30 and TRBJ2-5; tentatively, D is TRBD1 (5 bases). The better agreement between TRBJ2-7 and the DNA end casts doubt on the J call. The CDR3 extends over 13 amino acids. Per germline, CDR1 GTSNPN and CDR2 SVGIG (reference sequence). DNA for the CDR3: TGTGCCTGGACCTCAGGGTCGTCCTACGAGCAGTACTTC. Translated: CAWTSGSSYEQYF.

This rearrangement joins TRBV4-2 to TRBJ2-1, with a possible D match to TRBD2 (6 bases). V lost 2 bases, J lost 0 bases, and 20 bases lay in between. Germline V gene data show CDR1 as LGHNA and CDR2 as YNFKEQ. The CDR3 spans 19 residues. The CDR3 DNA sequence: TGTGCCAGCAGCCAATGGGGCGGGGCCCCCACTAGCTCCTACAATGAGCAGTTCTTC. This encodes CASSQWGGAPTSSYNEQFF.

The CDR3 is CASSPRGRGQGTTDTQYF. The DNA of the CDR3 is TGTGCCAGCAGCCCACGTGGCCGGGGACAGGGGACCACAGATACGCAGTATTTT. V and J are TRBV21-1 and TRBJ2-3; TRBD1 is taken as the D call from the table, unchecked against the DNA. TRBV21-1 constitutes a pseudogene. The CDR3 contains 18 residues.